This TCR beta chain was recorded in a study of shared clonotypes between healthy human individuals. Per germline, CDR1 SGHVS and CDR2 FQNEAQ. Trimming pared 8 bases from V and 3 bases from J, leaving 17 bases between. The CDR3 extends over 14 amino acids. Notes on the study in general: A generally larger estimated richness was seen in naive subsets than in memory subsets.

On sorted subsets, replicate PCRs used approximately 200 ng DNA, or about 33,000 T cell genomes. Clones were read by immunoSEQ multiplex PCR, and TCRdb kept only the in-frame ones, dropping some. This sample has 180,000 or so clones, with approximately 92% found just once. As concerns this clone: Antigen: not known.

Sequencing was carried out using naive CD4+ T cells sorted from blood. The subset here: CD45RA+ positively selected. The chain combines TRBV7-8 with TRBJ2-7; no definite D call. The TCR sequence derives from a woman younger than 45 in good health. The CDR3 is CASGTHHNVYEQYF. The CDR3 DNA reads TGTGCCAGCGGAACTCATCACAATGTCTACGAGCAGTACTTC.